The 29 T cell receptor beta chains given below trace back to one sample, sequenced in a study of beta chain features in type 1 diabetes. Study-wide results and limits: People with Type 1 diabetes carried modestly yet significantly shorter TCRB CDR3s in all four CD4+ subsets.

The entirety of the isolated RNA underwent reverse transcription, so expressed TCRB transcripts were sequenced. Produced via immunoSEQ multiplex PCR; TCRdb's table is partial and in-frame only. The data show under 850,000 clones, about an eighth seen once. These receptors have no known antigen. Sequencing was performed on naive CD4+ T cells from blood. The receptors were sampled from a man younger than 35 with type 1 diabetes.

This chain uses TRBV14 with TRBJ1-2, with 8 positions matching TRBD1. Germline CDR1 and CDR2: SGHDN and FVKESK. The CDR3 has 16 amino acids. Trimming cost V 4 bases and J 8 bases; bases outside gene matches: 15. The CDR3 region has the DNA TGTGCCAGCAGCCCCAATCGGGCCCCCACAGGGGGGGGCTACACCTTC. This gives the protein CASSPNRAPTGGGYTF.

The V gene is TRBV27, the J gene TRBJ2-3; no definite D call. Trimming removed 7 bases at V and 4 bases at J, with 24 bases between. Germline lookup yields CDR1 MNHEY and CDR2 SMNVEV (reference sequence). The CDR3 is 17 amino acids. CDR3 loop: CASTILRSNLQPDTQYF. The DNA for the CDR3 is TGTGCCAGCACCATCTTGCGGAGCAATTTACAGCCAGATACGCAGTATTTT.

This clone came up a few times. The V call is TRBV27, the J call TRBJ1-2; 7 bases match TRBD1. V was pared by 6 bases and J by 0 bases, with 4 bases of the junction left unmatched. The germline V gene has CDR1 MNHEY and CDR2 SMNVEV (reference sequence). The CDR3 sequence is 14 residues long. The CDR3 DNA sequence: TGTGCCAGCAGACAGGGGACAACTAACTATGGCTACACCTTC. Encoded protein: CASRQGTTNYGYTF.

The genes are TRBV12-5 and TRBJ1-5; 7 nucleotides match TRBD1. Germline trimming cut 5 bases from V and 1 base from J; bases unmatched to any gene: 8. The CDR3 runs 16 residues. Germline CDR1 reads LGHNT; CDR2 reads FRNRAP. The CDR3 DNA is TGTGCTAGTGGTCGGGGACCACAGGGGAGCAATCAGCCCCAGCATTTT. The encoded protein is CASGRGPQGSNQPQHF.

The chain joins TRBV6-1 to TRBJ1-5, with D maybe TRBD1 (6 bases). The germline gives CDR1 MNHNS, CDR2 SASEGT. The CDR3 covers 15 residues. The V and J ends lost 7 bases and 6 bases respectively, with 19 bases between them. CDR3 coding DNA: TGTGCCAGCACCCTCGAGGCGGGGGGCGGTCAGCCCCAGCATTTT. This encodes CASTLEAGGGQPQHF.

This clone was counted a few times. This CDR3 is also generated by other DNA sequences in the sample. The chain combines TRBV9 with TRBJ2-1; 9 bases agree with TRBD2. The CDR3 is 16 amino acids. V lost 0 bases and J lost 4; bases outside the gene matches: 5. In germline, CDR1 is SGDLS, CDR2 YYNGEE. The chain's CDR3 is CASSVASSGGYNEQFF. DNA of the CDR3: TGTGCCAGCAGCGTAGCTTCCAGCGGGGGGTACAATGAGCAGTTCTTC.

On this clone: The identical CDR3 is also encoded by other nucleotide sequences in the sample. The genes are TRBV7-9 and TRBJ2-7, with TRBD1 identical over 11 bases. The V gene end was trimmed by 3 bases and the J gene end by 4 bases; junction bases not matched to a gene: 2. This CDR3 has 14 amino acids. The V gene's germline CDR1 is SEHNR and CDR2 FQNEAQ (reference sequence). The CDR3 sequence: CASSLGQGVYEQYF. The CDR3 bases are TGTGCCAGCAGCTTGGGACAGGGGGTTTACGAGCAGTACTTC.

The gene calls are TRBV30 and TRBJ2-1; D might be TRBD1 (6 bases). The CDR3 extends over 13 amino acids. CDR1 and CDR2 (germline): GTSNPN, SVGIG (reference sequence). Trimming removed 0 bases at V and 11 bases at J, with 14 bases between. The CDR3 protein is CAWSVEDRHKQFF. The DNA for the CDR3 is TGTGCCTGGAGTGTTGAAGACAGGCATAAGCAGTTCTTC.

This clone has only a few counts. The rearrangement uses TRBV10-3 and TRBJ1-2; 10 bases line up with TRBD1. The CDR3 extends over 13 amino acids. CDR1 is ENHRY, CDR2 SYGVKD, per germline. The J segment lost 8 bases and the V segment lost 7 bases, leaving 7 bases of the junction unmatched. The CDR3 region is CAINPTGGGGYTF. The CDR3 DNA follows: TGTGCCATCAACCCGACAGGGGGCGGGGGCTACACCTTC.

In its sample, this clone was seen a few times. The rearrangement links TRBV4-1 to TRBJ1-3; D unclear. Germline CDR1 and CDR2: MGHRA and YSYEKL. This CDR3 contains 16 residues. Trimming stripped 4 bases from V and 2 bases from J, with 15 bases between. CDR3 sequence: CASSPGTPKTGNTIYF. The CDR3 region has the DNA TGCGCCAGCAGCCCCGGAACGCCGAAAACTGGAAACACCATATATTTT.

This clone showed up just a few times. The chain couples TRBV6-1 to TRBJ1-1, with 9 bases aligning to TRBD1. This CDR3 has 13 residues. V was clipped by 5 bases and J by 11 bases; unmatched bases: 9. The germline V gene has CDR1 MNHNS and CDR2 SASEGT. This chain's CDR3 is CASSPTGQGSAFF. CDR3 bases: TGTGCCAGCAGTCCTACGGGACAGGGTTCGGCTTTCTTT.

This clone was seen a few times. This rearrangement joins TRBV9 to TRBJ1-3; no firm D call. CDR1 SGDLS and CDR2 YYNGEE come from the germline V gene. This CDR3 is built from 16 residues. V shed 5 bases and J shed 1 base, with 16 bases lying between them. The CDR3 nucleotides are TGTGCCAGCAGTCACACCGGTTGGGAATCTGGAAACACCATATATTTT. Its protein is CASSHTGWESGNTIYF.

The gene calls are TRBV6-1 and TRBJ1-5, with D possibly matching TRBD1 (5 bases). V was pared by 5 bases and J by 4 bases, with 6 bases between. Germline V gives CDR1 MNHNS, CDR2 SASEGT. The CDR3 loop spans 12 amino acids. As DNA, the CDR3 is TGTGCCAGCAGTCGACAGAATCAGCCCCAGCATTTT. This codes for CASSRQNQPQHF.

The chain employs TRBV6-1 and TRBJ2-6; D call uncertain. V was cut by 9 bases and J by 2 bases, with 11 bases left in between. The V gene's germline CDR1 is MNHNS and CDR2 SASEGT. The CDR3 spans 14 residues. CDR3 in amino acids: CASIYQPGANVLTF. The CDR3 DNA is TGTGCCAGTATTTACCAGCCTGGGGCCAACGTCCTGACTTTC.

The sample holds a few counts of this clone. The CDR3 nucleotides read TGCAGCGTCGGCAGGGTGTCTGACACTGAAGCTTTCTTT. Its protein is CSVGRVSDTEAFF. The chain combines TRBV29-1 with TRBJ1-1, with a weak D call TRBD1 (5 bases). The CDR3 is 13 amino acids. Trimming left V 6 bases short and J 3 bases short, with 14 bases between. Germline CDR1 reads SQVTM; CDR2 reads ANQGSEA.

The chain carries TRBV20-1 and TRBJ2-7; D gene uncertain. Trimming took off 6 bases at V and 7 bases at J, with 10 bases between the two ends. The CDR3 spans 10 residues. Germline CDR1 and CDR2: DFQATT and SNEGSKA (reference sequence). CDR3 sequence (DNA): TGCAGTGCAGGCTTTGGGGAGCAGTACTTC. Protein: CSAGFGEQYF.

CDR3 residues: CASSYSSGDNEKLFF. In DNA form, the CDR3 reads TGTGCCAGCAGTTACTCCTCGGGGGATAATGAAAAACTGTTTTTT. The V call is TRBV6-5, the J call TRBJ1-4; D is perhaps TRBD1 (5 bases). Germline values: CDR1 MNHEY, CDR2 SVGAGI. Trimming took 0 bases from V and 4 from J, leaving 9 bases between them. The CDR3 is 15 amino acids.

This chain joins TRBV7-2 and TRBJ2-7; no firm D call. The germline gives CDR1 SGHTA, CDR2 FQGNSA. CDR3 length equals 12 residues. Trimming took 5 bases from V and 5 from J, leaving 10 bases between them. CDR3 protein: CASSPNEHEQYF. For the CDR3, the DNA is TGTGCCAGCAGCCCCAACGAACACGAGCAGTACTTC. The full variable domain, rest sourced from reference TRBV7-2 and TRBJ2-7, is GAGVSQSPSNKVTEKGKDVELRCDPISGHTALYWYRQSLGQGLEFLIYFQGNSAPDKSGLPSDRFSAERTGGSVSTLTIQRTQQEDSAVYLCASSPNEHEQYFGPGTRLTVT.

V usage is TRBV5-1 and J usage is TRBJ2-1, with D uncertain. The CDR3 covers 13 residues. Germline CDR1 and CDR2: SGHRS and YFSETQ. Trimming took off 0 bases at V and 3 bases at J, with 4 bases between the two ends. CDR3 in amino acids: CASSLDYYNEQFF. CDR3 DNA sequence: TGCGCCAGCAGCTTGGACTACTACAATGAGCAGTTCTTC.

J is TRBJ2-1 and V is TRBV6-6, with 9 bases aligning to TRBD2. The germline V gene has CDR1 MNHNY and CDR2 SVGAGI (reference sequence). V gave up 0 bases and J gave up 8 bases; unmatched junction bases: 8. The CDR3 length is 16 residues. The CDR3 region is CASSYSRGLATDEQFF. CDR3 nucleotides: TGTGCCAGCAGTTACTCGAGGGGACTAGCAACCGATGAGCAGTTCTTC.

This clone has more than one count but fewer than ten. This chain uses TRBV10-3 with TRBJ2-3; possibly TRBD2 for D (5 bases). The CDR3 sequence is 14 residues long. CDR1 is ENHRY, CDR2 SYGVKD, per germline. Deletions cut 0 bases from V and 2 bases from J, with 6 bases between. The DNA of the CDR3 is TGTGCCATCAGTGAGTCCGGGGACACAGATACGCAGTATTTT. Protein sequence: CAISESGDTDTQYF.

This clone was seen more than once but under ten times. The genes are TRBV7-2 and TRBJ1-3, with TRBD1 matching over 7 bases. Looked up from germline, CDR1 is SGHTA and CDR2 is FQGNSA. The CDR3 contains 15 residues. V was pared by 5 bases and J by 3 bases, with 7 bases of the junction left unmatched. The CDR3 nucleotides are TGTGCCAGCAGCCCACAGGGGCGCCTTGGAAACACCATATATTTT. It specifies CASSPQGRLGNTIYF.

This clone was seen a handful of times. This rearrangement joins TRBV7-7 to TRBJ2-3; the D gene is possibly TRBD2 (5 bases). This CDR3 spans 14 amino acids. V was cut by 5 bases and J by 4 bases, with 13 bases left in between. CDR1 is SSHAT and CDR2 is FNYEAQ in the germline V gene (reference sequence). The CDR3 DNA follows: TGTGCCAGCAGCGCAACCCTCGGGGCAGATACGCAGTATTTT. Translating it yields CASSATLGADTQYF.

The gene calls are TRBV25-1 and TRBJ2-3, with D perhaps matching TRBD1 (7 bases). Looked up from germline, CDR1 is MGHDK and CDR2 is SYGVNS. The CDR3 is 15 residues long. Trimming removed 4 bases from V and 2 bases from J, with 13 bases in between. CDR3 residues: CASSGGTAYTDTQYF. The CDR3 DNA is TGTGCCAGCAGTGGCGGGACAGCCTACACAGATACGCAGTATTTT.

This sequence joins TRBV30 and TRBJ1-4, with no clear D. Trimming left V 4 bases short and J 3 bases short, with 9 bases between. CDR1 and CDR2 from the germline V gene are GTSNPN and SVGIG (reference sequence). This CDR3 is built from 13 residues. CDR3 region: CAWTGPPNEKLFF. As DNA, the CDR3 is TGTGCCTGGACCGGGCCGCCTAATGAAAAACTGTTTTTT. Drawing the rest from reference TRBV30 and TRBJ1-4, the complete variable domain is SQTIHQWPATLVQPVGSPLSLECTVEGTSNPNLYWYRQAAGRGLQLLFYSVGIGQISSEVPQNLSASRPQDRQFILSSKKLLLSDSGFYLCAWTGPPNEKLFFGSGTQLSVL.

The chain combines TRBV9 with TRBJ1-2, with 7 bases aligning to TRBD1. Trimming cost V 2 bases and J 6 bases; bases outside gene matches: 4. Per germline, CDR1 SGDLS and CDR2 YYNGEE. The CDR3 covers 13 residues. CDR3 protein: CASSVTGLNGYTF. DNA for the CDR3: TGTGCCAGCAGCGTGACAGGGCTAAATGGCTACACCTTC.

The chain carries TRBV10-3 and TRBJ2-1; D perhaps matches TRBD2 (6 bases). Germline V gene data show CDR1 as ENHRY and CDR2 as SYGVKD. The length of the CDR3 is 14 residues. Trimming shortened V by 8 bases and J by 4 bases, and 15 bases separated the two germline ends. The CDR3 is CAISGAGTYNEQFF. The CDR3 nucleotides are TGTGCCATCTCTGGGGCAGGGACTTACAATGAGCAGTTCTTC.

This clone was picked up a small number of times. DNA for the CDR3: TGCGCCAGCAGCCGGCTGATGCTGGACAGGGCGGACGGCTACACCTTC. Translating it yields CASSRLMLDRADGYTF. The V gene is TRBV4-1, the J gene TRBJ1-2; 8 bases line up with TRBD1. V lost 4 bases, J lost 8 bases, and 15 bases stayed unmatched. The CDR3 sequence is 16 residues long. CDR1 is MGHRA, CDR2 YSYEKL, per germline.

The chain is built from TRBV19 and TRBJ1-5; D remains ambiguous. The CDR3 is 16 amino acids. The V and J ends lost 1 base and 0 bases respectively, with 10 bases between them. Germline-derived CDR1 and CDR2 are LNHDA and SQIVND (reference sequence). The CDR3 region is CASSIVPGYSNQPQHF. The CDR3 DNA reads TGTGCCAGTAGTATAGTCCCCGGGTATAGCAATCAGCCCCAGCATTTT.